These 26 T cell receptor beta chains share one sample of origin, sequenced in a study of beta chain features in type 1 diabetes. General study points: Among all four CD4+ subsets, Type 1 diabetes patients had TCRB CDR3s that were moderately but significantly shorter.

Every isolated RNA sample was fully reverse transcribed, so sequencing captured expressed TCRB transcripts. The method was immunoSEQ multiplex PCR; TCRdb's version includes in-frame clones alone and lacks a portion of them. The table shows about 710,000 clones, with around an eighth occurring only once. Their antigen targets remain unknown. The source material was naive CD4+ T cells from blood. The receptors were sampled from a man between 18 and 35 years old with type 1 diabetes.

The J gene is TRBJ2-4, the V gene TRBV19, with unresolved D. This CDR3 has 13 residues. Germline V CDR1 and CDR2: LNHDA, SQIVND (reference sequence). The ends were cut back, 1 base at V and 9 bases at J, with 10 bases in the middle. The CDR3 reads CASSIGKESIQYF. The CDR3 bases are TGTGCCAGTAGTATAGGAAAGGAGAGCATTCAGTACTTC. The whole variable domain, filled in from reference TRBV19 and TRBJ2-4, reads DGGITQSPKYLFRKEGQNVTLSCEQNLNHDAMYWYRQDPGQGLRLIYYSQIVNDFQKGDIAEGYSVSREKKESFPLTVTSAQKNPTAFYLCASSIGKESIQYFGAGTRLSVL.

This clone turned up a few times. This chain links TRBV16 with TRBJ2-1; D gene uncertain. Germline-derived CDR1 and CDR2 are KGHSY and FQNENV. V gave up 0 bases and J gave up 3 bases, with 12 bases separating them. The CDR3 has 16 residues. The CDR3 nucleotides are TGTGCCAGCAGCCAATCTGGGCCCATGGACTACAATGAGCAGTTCTTC. Its translation: CASSQSGPMDYNEQFF.

This clone was seen more than once but under ten times. The J gene is TRBJ2-5, the V gene TRBV29-1, with TRBD1 matching 8 bases. With 6 bases clipped from V and 3 bases from J, the junction kept 9 bases outside the gene matches. CDR3 length: 14 amino acids. In germline, CDR1 is SQVTM, CDR2 ANQGSEA. The CDR3 is CSVDRQGWEETQYF. The CDR3 DNA is TGCAGCGTCGACCGACAGGGGTGGGAAGAGACCCAGTACTTC.

The chain uses TRBV29-1 and TRBJ1-3; D is ambiguous. The germline V gene has CDR1 SQVTM and CDR2 ANQGSEA. Trimming removed 7 bases from V and 8 bases from J, with 18 bases in between. The CDR3 runs 13 residues. CDR3 bases: TGCAGCGCCGGGAGCGGGGAAAGGGACACCATATATTTT. This sequence encodes CSAGSGERDTIYF.

The chain couples TRBV30 to TRBJ1-2; no clear D gene. Trimming removed 8 bases from V and 3 bases from J, with 16 bases in between. The germline CDR1 and CDR2 sequences are GTSNPN and SVGIG (reference sequence). The CDR3 spans 13 residues. This CDR3 is CAGKPTSHYGYTF. In nucleotides, the CDR3 is TGTGCCGGGAAGCCCACCTCTCACTATGGCTACACCTTC.

The rearrangement uses TRBV5-1 and TRBJ2-5; weak D call: TRBD1 (6 bases). The CDR3 contains 15 residues. The V gene lost 3 bases and the J gene lost 5 bases, with 17 bases spanning the gap. Germline loops: CDR1 SGHRS, CDR2 YFSETQ. The CDR3 coding sequence is TGCGCCAGCAGCTCCTATGAGGGGGTTTGGGAGACCCAGTACTTC. Translated, it gives CASSSYEGVWETQYF.

V and J are TRBV6-6 and TRBJ2-3, with TRBD2 identical over 7 bases. The CDR3 runs to 15 residues. CDR1 is MNHNY and CDR2 is SVGAGI in the germline V gene (reference sequence). Trimming cost V 0 bases and J 5 bases; bases outside gene matches: 5. This chain's CDR3 is CASSYSGSGLDTQYF. The CDR3 DNA reads TGTGCCAGCAGTTACTCGGGTAGCGGGTTAGATACGCAGTATTTT.

V gene TRBV18 combines with J gene TRBJ1-1; no definite D call. CDR3 length: 13 amino acids. Germline assignment: CDR1 KGHSH and CDR2 LQKENI. V lost 0 bases to trimming and J lost 2 bases, with 4 bases between them. CDR3 protein: CASSPPSNTEAFF. The DNA of the CDR3 is TGTGCCAGCTCACCACCGAGTAACACTGAAGCTTTCTTT.

V usage is TRBV6-6 and J usage is TRBJ2-2; tentative D call: TRBD1 (6 bases). The V gene's germline CDR1 is MNHNY and CDR2 SVGAGI (reference sequence). The length of the CDR3 is 13 residues. V was pared by 7 bases and J by 5 bases, with 11 bases between. The DNA for the CDR3 is TGTGCCAGCATCGAACAGGGAACCGGGGAGCTGTTTTTT. Its translation: CASIEQGTGELFF.

V usage is TRBV25-1 and J usage is TRBJ2-1; a weak D match, TRBD2 (5 bases). This CDR3 has 14 amino acids. V was cut by 7 bases and J by 6 bases, with 16 bases left in between. Germline V gene sequence: CDR1 MGHDK, CDR2 SYGVNS. The CDR3: CASTKRASSNEQFF. The CDR3 DNA reads TGTGCCAGCACCAAGAGGGCTAGCTCCAATGAGCAGTTCTTC.

This clone was seen a handful of times. The chain recombines TRBV25-1 with TRBJ2-5, with D unclear. CDR1 MGHDK and CDR2 SYGVNS come from the germline V gene. Trimming took 4 bases from V and 5 from J, leaving 5 bases between them. The CDR3 has 11 amino acids. The CDR3 here is CASSVRETQYF. CDR3 bases: TGTGCCAGCAGTGTTAGGGAGACCCAGTACTTC.

This clone has just a few counts. The chain is built from TRBV5-4 and TRBJ2-5; 11 bases fit TRBD2. The CDR3 covers 14 residues. The germline V gene has CDR1 SGHNT and CDR2 YYREEE (reference sequence). V shed 4 bases, J shed 5 bases, and the junction held 4 bases outside the gene matches. This CDR3 reads CASSQGLAEETQYF. For the CDR3, the DNA is TGTGCCAGCAGCCAGGGACTAGCGGAGGAGACCCAGTACTTC.

The genes are TRBV7-9 and TRBJ1-5, with 9 bases that match TRBD1. Germline V gene data show CDR1 as SEHNR and CDR2 as FQNEAQ (reference sequence). The CDR3 loop spans 14 amino acids. The J segment lost 5 bases and the V segment lost 6 bases, leaving 5 bases of the junction unmatched. CDR3: CASSPDRGDQPQHF. The CDR3 DNA reads TGTGCCAGCAGTCCTGACAGGGGGGATCAGCCCCAGCATTTT.

This clone was detected only a few times. The chain has TRBV2 and TRBJ2-1; D remains unclear. The CDR3 length is 16 residues. Germline CDR1 reads SNHLY; CDR2 reads FYNNEI. V dropped 1 base and J dropped 4 bases, with 14 bases sitting between them. The CDR3 region is CASSEELGAVYNEQFF. CDR3 DNA sequence: TGTGCCAGCAGTGAAGAGCTCGGCGCAGTATACAATGAGCAGTTCTTC.

This clone was seen more than once but under ten times. The chain recombines TRBV7-2 with TRBJ2-5; no clear D. Germline V lookup: CDR1 SGHTA, CDR2 FQGNSA. Trimming pared 1 base from V and 1 base from J, leaving 7 bases between. The CDR3 runs 14 residues. The CDR3 region has the DNA TGTGCCAGCAGCTTAGTCTACGGCCAAGAGACCCAGTACTTC. Protein: CASSLVYGQETQYF.

This clone was counted a few times. V usage is TRBV27 and J usage is TRBJ1-5; 10 bases agree with TRBD1. This CDR3 has 16 amino acids. Germline trimming cut 5 bases from V and 6 bases from J; bases unmatched to any gene: 10. Germline CDR1 is MNHEY and CDR2 is SMNVEV (reference sequence). The chain's CDR3 is CASSPLRQGAGQPQHF. CDR3 nucleotide sequence: TGTGCCAGCAGTCCCCTTCGACAGGGGGCAGGTCAGCCCCAGCATTTT.

This clone was seen a handful of times. The V gene is TRBV5-4, the J gene TRBJ1-6; 7 bases agree with TRBD1. Germline V CDR1 and CDR2: SGHNT, YYREEE (reference sequence). The CDR3 has 14 amino acids. V lost 5 bases, J lost 6 bases, and 5 bases stayed unmatched. The CDR3 loop is CASRAGTANSPLHF. DNA of the CDR3: TGTGCCAGCAGGGCCGGGACAGCTAATTCACCCCTCCACTTT.

This chain uses TRBV5-6 with TRBJ2-7; weak D call: TRBD2 (5 bases). Germline values: CDR1 SGHDT, CDR2 YYEEEE. V lost 0 bases to trimming and J lost 6 bases, with 19 bases between them. CDR3 length equals 16 residues. The CDR3 loop reads CASSLGPPLAYAEQYF. The DNA of the CDR3 is TGTGCCAGCAGCTTGGGCCCCCCGCTAGCATATGCCGAGCAGTACTTC. Combining the CDR3 with reference TRBV5-6 and TRBJ2-7 gives the whole variable domain DAGVTQSPTHLIKTRGQQVTLRCSPKSGHDTVSWYQQALGQGPQFIFQYYEEEERQRGNFPDRFSGHQFPNYSSELNVNALLLGDSALYLCASSLGPPLAYAEQYFGPGTRLTVT.

V gene TRBV7-3 combines with J gene TRBJ1-1; D remains unclear. The CDR3 runs 15 residues. Per germline, CDR1 SGHTA and CDR2 FQGTGA. Trimming took 0 bases from V and 1 from J, leaving 9 bases between them. Here the CDR3 reads CASSLTLSPNTEAFF. Written as DNA, the CDR3 is TGTGCCAGCAGCTTAACGCTCAGCCCGAACACTGAAGCTTTCTTT.

The gene calls are TRBV27 and TRBJ1-5; weak D call: TRBD1 (5 bases). The CDR3 is 14 residues long. Looked up from germline, CDR1 is MNHEY and CDR2 is SMNVEV (reference sequence). With 3 bases removed from V and 4 bases from J, the gap between germline ends came to 10 bases. CDR3 residues: CASSFWGTNQPQHF. The CDR3 DNA follows: TGTGCCAGCAGTTTTTGGGGGACTAATCAGCCCCAGCATTTT.

The chain recombines TRBV4-3 with TRBJ2-7; D is unresolved. V lost 0 bases and J 3 bases, leaving 12 bases between the germline ends. CDR1 is LGHNA and CDR2 is YSLEER in the germline V gene. The CDR3 extends over 15 amino acids. Here the CDR3 reads CASSQEAALHYEQYF. DNA for the CDR3: TGCGCCAGCAGCCAAGAGGCAGCTCTTCACTACGAGCAGTACTTC.

The V and J genes are TRBV7-2 and TRBJ1-2, with D possibly being TRBD1 (5 bases). CDR1 SGHTA and CDR2 FQGNSA come from the germline V gene. The CDR3 consists of 16 residues. The V end lost 1 base, the J end lost 8 bases, and 20 bases lay between the germline ends. CDR3 protein: CASSLVGSGVIGGYTF. The CDR3 coding sequence is TGTGCCAGCAGCTTAGTCGGGTCGGGGGTGATTGGCGGCTACACCTTC.

The CDR3 sequence is CASSALEFHTEAFF. The DNA of the CDR3 is TGTGCCAGTAGCGCATTGGAGTTTCACACTGAAGCTTTCTTT. The chain is built from TRBV19 and TRBJ1-1; D gene ambiguous. This CDR3 contains 14 residues. V was cut by 6 bases and J by 3 bases, with 14 bases left in between. In germline, CDR1 is LNHDA, CDR2 SQIVND (reference sequence).

V and J are TRBV7-2 and TRBJ2-1, with D tentatively TRBD2 (6 bases). CDR3 length: 14 residues. V lost 0 bases to trimming and J lost 3 bases, with 6 bases between them. Germline V gives CDR1 SGHTA, CDR2 FQGNSA. CDR3 sequence: CASSLAGGYNEQFF. CDR3 DNA sequence: TGTGCCAGCAGCTTAGCGGGGGGCTACAATGAGCAGTTCTTC.

V gene TRBV19 combines with J gene TRBJ2-7, with D hard to call. Germline V gene data show CDR1 as LNHDA and CDR2 as SQIVND (reference sequence). The CDR3 totals 14 residues. Trimming took 0 bases from V and 1 from J, leaving 7 bases between them. CDR3 in amino acids: CASSIEAGSYEQYF. The CDR3 DNA sequence: TGTGCCAGTAGTATAGAAGCAGGTTCCTACGAGCAGTACTTC.

V gene TRBV27 combines with J gene TRBJ2-7, with 9 bases identical to TRBD1. This CDR3 spans 14 amino acids. V lost 6 bases, J lost 3 bases, and 6 bases stayed unmatched. Germline CDR1 is MNHEY and CDR2 is SMNVEV (reference sequence). The CDR3 nucleotides read TGTGCCAGCAGACCCGGGGACAGGGACTACGAGCAGTACTTC. Translating gives CASRPGDRDYEQYF.